Many counts were recorded for the clone carrying this TCR beta chain. What it binds is not known. The data were obtained in a study of CD8+CD57+ T cells in acquired aplastic anemia. The wider study: Sorted CD4+ plus CD8+ cells gave DNA averaging around 3.2 ug. CD4+ reads averaged around 9.9 million in healthy donors. Study findings and constraints: Patients and controls were found to share more than 25 CD8+ CDR3 sequences.

CDR1 and CDR2 from the germline V gene are SGHTA and FQGNSA. The V gene end was trimmed by 1 base and the J gene end by 0 bases; junction bases not matched to a gene: 4. CDR3 size: 16 residues. TCR beta VDJ and CDR3 profiles were obtained from a genomic DNA template. TCRdb re-called the reads through MiXCR, storing one row per CDR3 protein. The table shows about 110,000 distinct CDR3 sequences, with approximately 48% occurring only once. The receptor was isolated from a human donor in good health, serving as a control. The chain joins TRBV7-2 to TRBJ1-1; 8 positions agree with TRBD1. The specimen was sorted CD4+, CD8+, or CD8+CD57+ T cells (not recorded which) from PBMCs. CDR3 sequence reads: CASSLGPGGLNTEAFF. For the CDR3, the DNA is TGTGCCAGCAGCTTAGGTCCAGGGGGCTTGAACACTGAAGCTTTCTTT.